The 20 T cell receptor beta chains below come from one sample, sequenced in a study of blood T cell repertoires in COVID-19. Profiling relied on immunoSEQ multiplex PCR, and the TCRdb table lists in-frame clones only, not all of them. Among roughly 500,000 clones listed, approximately 92% were seen once. Sequenced: peripheral blood. All receptors derive from a man younger than 30 with COVID-19, enrolled during active disease.

V gene TRBV5-1 combines with J gene TRBJ2-5, with 12 bases identical to TRBD2. Germline V gene lookup returns CDR1 SGHRS and CDR2 YFSETQ. V shed 2 bases and J 4 bases; nucleotides not matched to a gene: 6. This CDR3 spans 16 amino acids. CDR3: CASSFASGGARETQYF. DNA for the CDR3: TGCGCCAGCAGCTTCGCTAGCGGGGGGGCCCGAGAGACCCAGTACTTC.

V gene TRBV24-1 combines with J gene TRBJ2-7, with D possibly matching TRBD1 (5 bases). The germline V and J ends were trimmed by 0 bases and 3 bases, with 14 bases remaining between them. The germline CDR1 and CDR2 sequences are KGHDR and SFDVKD. The CDR3 sequence is 16 residues long. CDR3: CATSDLHGRDHYEQYF. In DNA, the CDR3 is TGTGCCACCAGTGATTTGCACGGCAGGGATCACTACGAGCAGTACTTC.

The chain joins TRBV11-3 to TRBJ2-7; 7 nucleotides agree with TRBD1. Germline loops: CDR1 SGHNT, CDR2 YENEEA. Germline trimming cut 5 bases from V and 7 bases from J; bases unmatched to any gene: 14. The CDR3 is 15 residues long. The DNA of the CDR3 is TGTGCCAGCAGCCCACGGACAGGTCGAACGAGGGAGCAGTACTTC. It codes for CASSPRTGRTREQYF.

This rearrangement joins TRBV19 to TRBJ2-1; 11 bases are shared with TRBD1. The CDR3 is 15 residues long. Germline V gene sequence: CDR1 LNHDA, CDR2 SQIVND (reference sequence). The ends lost 1 base at V and 6 bases at J; junction bases unmatched: 2. CDR3: CASSIGDRGGNEQFF. The CDR3 DNA is TGTGCCAGTAGTATAGGGGACAGGGGGGGCAATGAGCAGTTCTTC.

CDR3: CSASSGNSYNEQFF. The CDR3 DNA follows: TGCAGTGCTAGTTCGGGGAACTCCTACAATGAGCAGTTCTTC. The chain employs TRBV20-1 and TRBJ2-1; tentative D call: TRBD2 (5 bases). The ends were cut back, 3 bases at V and 0 bases at J, with 9 bases in the middle. Germline V CDR1 and CDR2: DFQATT, SNEGSKA (reference sequence). CDR3 length: 14 amino acids.

The rearrangement links TRBV5-1 to TRBJ1-1; D is uncertain. CDR3 length: 14 amino acids. V was shortened by 0 bases and J by 3 bases, with 9 bases between the two germline ends. In germline, CDR1 is SGHRS, CDR2 YFSETQ. The CDR3 spells CASSLAGADTEAFF. The CDR3, as DNA: TGCGCCAGCAGCTTGGCCGGCGCGGACACTGAAGCTTTCTTT.

This chain uses TRBV11-2 with TRBJ1-3; D gene ambiguous. Trimming shortened V by 5 bases and J by 0 bases, and 11 bases separated the two germline ends. The CDR3 has 15 residues. The germline CDR1 and CDR2 sequences are SGHAT and FQNNGV. The chain's CDR3 is CASSKDGLSGNTIYF. The CDR3 bases are TGTGCCAGCAGCAAGGACGGACTCTCTGGAAACACCATATATTTT.

Details on this clone: This specimen includes other DNA sequences encoding the same CDR3. This sequence joins TRBV9 and TRBJ2-5, with 7 bases fitting TRBD2. The CDR3 has 13 amino acids. In germline, CDR1 is SGDLS, CDR2 YYNGEE. J lost 3 bases, V lost 2 bases, and 1 base had no gene match. This CDR3 reads CASSVGGEETQYF. The CDR3 DNA follows: TGTGCCAGCAGCGTTGGGGGGGAAGAGACCCAGTACTTC.

The chain recombines TRBV19 with TRBJ2-7; TRBD1 is a possible D gene (6 bases). Germline V lookup: CDR1 LNHDA, CDR2 SQIVND (reference sequence). This CDR3 comprises 15 residues. Trimming cost V 5 bases and J 6 bases, with 20 bases left between them. CDR3 nucleotides: TGTGCCAGTAGTGCAACAGGGCAGTCTACTCTCGAGCAGTACTTC. It encodes CASSATGQSTLEQYF.

The CDR3 DNA reads TGTGCCAGCAGCATGAGGCGTCGCGGGAGGGCCGGCGGGGAGCTGTTTTTT. It specifies CASSMRRRGRAGGELFF. The V and J genes are TRBV7-8 and TRBJ2-2; 9 bases are shared with TRBD2. The CDR3 has 17 amino acids. Germline loops: CDR1 SGHVS, CDR2 FQNEAQ. V lost 5 bases to trimming and J lost 7 bases; unmatched junction nucleotides: 14.

This clone occurred a few times. The chain is built from TRBV4-1 and TRBJ1-5; 9 bases agree with TRBD1. The CDR3 spans 14 residues. Germline CDR1 MGHRA, CDR2 YSYEKL. The junction had 5 bases not matched to a gene; V was cut back by 4 bases and J by 7 bases. The CDR3 nucleotides read TGCGCCAGCAGCCTCTCGGACAGGGGCCAGCCCCAGCATTTT. Its protein is CASSLSDRGQPQHF.

The gene calls are TRBV6-5 and TRBJ2-5, with D perhaps matching TRBD2 (7 bases). Deletions cut 7 bases from V and 5 bases from J, with 20 bases between. The CDR3 totals 15 residues. Germline CDR1 MNHEY, CDR2 SVGAGI. For the CDR3, the DNA is TGTGCCAGCACCCCGATGGAGGGGGGAGGGGAGACCCAGTACTTC. Translated, it gives CASTPMEGGGETQYF.

The chain uses TRBV27 and TRBJ2-7, with D hard to call. Trimming took 5 bases from V and 6 from J, leaving 14 bases between them. Germline CDR1 MNHEY, CDR2 SMNVEV (reference sequence). The CDR3 has 13 amino acids. The CDR3 DNA follows: TGTGCCAGCAGTCGCAAATCAGTATTCGAGCAGTACTTC. Translating it yields CASSRKSVFEQYF.

The chain links TRBV7-2 to TRBJ2-7; 8 bases match TRBD2. The germline V gene encodes CDR1 SGHTA and CDR2 FQGNSA. After removal of 1 base from V and 6 bases from J, the junction contained 11 bases not matched to a gene. The length of the CDR3 is 16 residues. CDR3 residues: CASSLGGSGIPREQYF. The CDR3 DNA is TGTGCCAGCAGCTTAGGGGGTAGCGGGATACCTCGCGAGCAGTACTTC.

The rearrangement uses TRBV27 and TRBJ2-7; 13 bases map to TRBD2. The CDR3 contains 20 residues. CDR1 is MNHEY and CDR2 is SMNVEV in the germline V gene (reference sequence). The J segment lost 4 bases and the V segment lost 2 bases, leaving 17 bases of the junction unmatched. CDR3 sequence reads: CASSLPRTSGSAKFGYEQYF. Written as DNA, the CDR3 is TGTGCCAGCAGTTTACCTCGGACTAGCGGGAGCGCTAAATTCGGTTACGAGCAGTACTTC.

The chain links TRBV6-4 to TRBJ2-2, with 9 bases fitting TRBD2. After removal of 8 bases from V and 1 base from J, the junction contained 11 bases not matched to a gene. The germline CDR1 and CDR2 sequences are MRHNA and SNTAGT. The CDR3 consists of 17 residues. The CDR3 sequence is CASGGDSGGKNTGELFF. CDR3 in DNA: TGTGCCAGCGGTGGAGATAGCGGGGGTAAGAACACCGGGGAGCTGTTTTTT.

This clone appeared once. The chain couples TRBV5-6 to TRBJ2-5; 11 nucleotides agree with TRBD1. CDR3 length equals 17 residues. Trimming removed 2 bases from V and 5 bases from J; junction bases left unmatched: 11. The germline gives CDR1 SGHDT, CDR2 YYEEEE. CDR3: CASSFRLGQGGRETQYF. The CDR3 DNA is TGTGCCAGCAGCTTCCGACTGGGACAGGGGGGTAGGGAGACCCAGTACTTC. The full variable domain, with the rest looked up from reference TRBV5-6 and TRBJ2-5, is DAGVTQSPTHLIKTRGQQVTLRCSPKSGHDTVSWYQQALGQGPQFIFQYYEEEERQRGNFPDRFSGHQFPNYSSELNVNALLLGDSALYLCASSFRLGQGGRETQYFGPGTRLLVL.

The chain combines TRBV7-9 with TRBJ1-2, with 8 bases aligning to TRBD1. V shed 4 bases and J 7 bases; nucleotides not matched to a gene: 5. The germline V gene encodes CDR1 SEHNR and CDR2 FQNEAQ (reference sequence). The CDR3 sequence is 13 residues long. This chain's CDR3 is CASSSDRVGGYTF. The CDR3 DNA sequence: TGTGCCAGCAGCTCGGACAGGGTGGGTGGCTACACCTTC. Full variable domain (outside the CDR3, taken from reference TRBV7-9 and TRBJ1-2): DTGVSQNPRHKITKRGQNVTFRCDPISEHNRLYWYRQTLGQGPEFLTYFQNEAQLEKSRLLSDRFSAERPKGSFSTLEIQRTEQGDSAMYLCASSSDRVGGYTFGSGTRLTVV.

The chain recombines TRBV30 with TRBJ2-7, with TRBD2 identical over 7 bases. Germline CDR1 reads GTSNPN; CDR2 reads SVGIG (reference sequence). The trim removed 1 base at V and 1 base at J, leaving 4 bases unmatched. CDR3 length: 14 residues. In nucleotides, the CDR3 is TGTGCCTGGAGTGCTAGCGGTCTTTCCTACGAGCAGTACTTC. This encodes CAWSASGLSYEQYF.

The chain links TRBV11-2 to TRBJ2-7; perhaps TRBD1 as D (5 bases). Germline V lookup: CDR1 SGHAT, CDR2 FQNNGV. V shed 1 base and J shed 3 bases, with 7 bases lying between them. This CDR3 contains 13 residues. In nucleotides, the CDR3 is TGTGCCAGCAGCTTAGGAGACAGCTACGAGCAGTACTTC. Its translation: CASSLGDSYEQYF. The full variable domain, completed using reference TRBV11-2 and TRBJ2-7, is EAGVAQSPRYKIIEKRQSVAFWCNPISGHATLYWYQQILGQGPKLLIQFQNNGVVDDSQLPKDRFSAERLKGVDSTLKIQPAKLEDSAVYLCASSLGDSYEQYFGPGTRLTVT.